A single T cell receptor (beta chain) is shown here with its context. This entry belongs to a study of shared clonotypes between healthy human individuals. Memory CD4+ cells were the fraction left after CD45RA+ naive selection. This CDR3 spans 16 amino acids. V was shortened by 4 bases and J by 7 bases, with 19 bases between the two germline ends. Looked up from germline, CDR1 is MNHNS and CDR2 is SASEGT. Samples underwent the assay at deep level. Method: immunoSEQ multiplex PCR; TCRdb's copy keeps in-frame clones and lacks some. Altogether around 2,000,000 clones are present, over 85% being singletons, with the ten largest covering roughly 0.13%.

The sample comprised naive CD4+ T cells sorted from blood. Subset noted: CD45RA+ positively selected. The chain has TRBV6-1 and TRBJ1-4, with D possibly being TRBD1 (5 bases). The TCR sequence derives from a man aged 18 to 30 in good health. The CDR3 is CASSVSGISGAEKLFF. CDR3 bases: TGTGCCAGCAGTGTCTCAGGGATTAGCGGCGCTGAAAAACTGTTTTTT.